These 19 T cell receptor beta chains were sequenced from one sample in a study of T cell repertoires in cytomegalovirus infection. One entry per CDR3 protein, called by TCRdb with MiXCR from the reads. This sample has 490,000 or so distinct CDR3 sequences, with around 11% found just once. The sequencing input was PBMCs. The receptors stem from a human donor in good health (CMV status not recorded). Some clones in this sample may be carry-over from other donors' samples.

This clonotype was seen repeatedly, ten times or more. This chain uses TRBV5-4 with TRBJ1-2; tentative D call: TRBD1 (5 bases). This CDR3 is 13 amino acids long. V lost 0 bases to trimming and J lost 6 bases, with 9 bases between them. Germline V CDR1 and CDR2: SGHNT, YYREEE (reference sequence). In DNA form, the CDR3 reads TGTGCCAGCAGCTTGGACAGGCGGCATGGCTACACCTTC. The encoded protein is CASSLDRRHGYTF.

The CDR3 DNA is TGCAGTGCAGGCCGGACAGGGAGGGAGACCCAGTACTTC. Amino acid sequence: CSAGRTGRETQYF. V gene TRBV20-1 combines with J gene TRBJ2-5; 8 bases line up with TRBD1. The length of the CDR3 is 13 residues. V shed 6 bases and J 5 bases; nucleotides not matched to a gene: 8. Germline CDR1 is DFQATT and CDR2 is SNEGSKA (reference sequence).

The rearrangement joins TRBV24-1 to TRBJ2-1, with TRBD2 identical over 7 bases. Unmatched junction bases numbered 7, after V lost 3 bases and J lost 3 bases. This CDR3 has 16 amino acids. CDR1 is KGHDR and CDR2 is SFDVKD in the germline V gene. CDR3 bases: TGTGCCACCAGTGATGGACTAGTGAGCAACTACAATGAGCAGTTCTTC. Translation: CATSDGLVSNYNEQFF.

This clonotype has a handful of counts. The chain uses TRBV5-1 and TRBJ2-3, with 11 bases fitting TRBD2. V was pared by 0 bases and J by 5 bases, with 5 bases of the junction left unmatched. CDR1 is SGHRS, CDR2 YFSETQ, per germline. The CDR3 is 16 residues long. The CDR3 is CASSLATSGTEDTQYF. The CDR3 DNA reads as TGCGCCAGCAGCTTGGCGACTAGCGGGACTGAAGATACGCAGTATTTT.

This clonotype was picked up many times. V is TRBV9 and J is TRBJ1-1; D remains ambiguous. With 6 bases removed from V and 0 bases from J, the gap between germline ends came to 12 bases. The CDR3 has 14 residues. Germline V gene sequence: CDR1 SGDLS, CDR2 YYNGEE. The CDR3 loop reads CASTSGRMNTEAFF. CDR3 DNA sequence: TGTGCCAGCACCTCCGGGCGGATGAACACTGAAGCTTTCTTT.

This clonotype was detected many times. This CDR3 fails to terminate in the conserved phenylalanine or tryptophan, so it likely reflects a read error. The DNA is left out, because the CDR3 cannot be placed on it with certainty; the CDR3 is given as TCRdb lists it. This chain joins TRBV18 and TRBJ1-3. Germline assignment: CDR1 KGHSH and CDR2 LQKENI. With termini counted, the CDR3 has 12 amino acids. CDR3 in amino acids: CASSPLVGPLQV.

This clonotype was seen many times. The J gene is TRBJ2-5, the V gene TRBV7-2, with D possibly matching TRBD2 (5 bases). V lost 3 bases and J lost 9, with 17 bases in between. Looked up from germline, CDR1 is SGHTA and CDR2 is FQGNSA. CDR3 length: 14 amino acids. The CDR3 nucleotides are TGTGCCAGCAGCTTCCCCGGACTGGGGTCGTCCCAGTACTTC. Translating gives CASSFPGLGSSQYF.

In the case of this clonotype: This sequence may be a read error, since a much larger clone differs from it by one base. The genes are TRBV6-5 and TRBJ2-7; weak D call: TRBD2 (6 bases). This CDR3 comprises 12 residues. The germline V gene encodes CDR1 MNHEY and CDR2 SVGAGI. The CDR3 is CATSDLREEQYF. The CDR3 DNA sequence: TGTGCCACCAGTGACCTACGGGAGGAGCAGTACTTC.

V gene TRBV18 combines with J gene TRBJ1-2; D may be TRBD1 (5 bases). Trimming stripped 3 bases from V and 2 bases from J, with 19 bases between. The CDR3 extends over 17 amino acids. Germline CDR1 is KGHSH and CDR2 is LQKENI. The chain's CDR3 is CASSPPSPATANYGYTF. As DNA, the CDR3 is TGTGCCAGCTCACCCCCTTCCCCCGCGACAGCGAACTATGGCTACACCTTC.

This clonotype has ten or more counts. CDR3 residues: CASSFGGGDGYTF. CDR3 nucleotide sequence: TGTGCCAGCAGCTTTGGTGGGGGGGATGGCTACACCTTC. This chain joins TRBV11-2 and TRBJ1-2; maybe TRBD1 (5 bases). There are 13 residues in the CDR3. Germline CDR1 is SGHAT and CDR2 is FQNNGV. Trimming shortened V by 3 bases and J by 6 bases, and 11 bases separated the two germline ends.

As concerns this clonotype: Germline is not matched at one junction end, which may reflect a read error. This chain uses TRBV12-3 or TRBV12-4 with TRBJ2-1, with 8 bases aligning to TRBD1. This CDR3 is built from 19 residues. This chain's CDR3 is CASSLEPRWTGPSHNEQFF. DNA of the CDR3: TGTGCCAGCAGTTTAGAACCTAGATGGACAGGGCCCTCCCACAATGAGCAGTTCTTC.

The chain recombines TRBV5-1 with TRBJ1-4; 7 bases agree with TRBD1. The ends lost 4 bases at V and 0 bases at J; junction bases unmatched: 6. Germline V gene lookup returns CDR1 SGHRS and CDR2 YFSETQ. The CDR3 extends over 16 amino acids. The CDR3 protein is CASSPGTASTNEKLFF. The CDR3 coding sequence is TGCGCCAGCAGCCCGGGGACAGCGTCAACTAATGAAAAACTGTTTTTT.

This clonotype was detected ten times or more. J is TRBJ2-3 and V is TRBV7-9; the D gene is possibly TRBD1 (6 bases). The V gene's germline CDR1 is SEHNR and CDR2 FQNEAQ (reference sequence). V shed 1 base and J shed 4 bases, with 18 bases lying between them. CDR3 length: 17 amino acids. CDR3 DNA sequence: TGTGCCAGCAGCTTAGACCCCGCGGGCAGGGGATCAGATACGCAGTATTTT. Amino acids: CASSLDPAGRGSDTQYF.

This clonotype was seen repeatedly, ten times or more. The gene calls are TRBV11-3 and TRBJ1-1; 7 positions match TRBD1. Germline V gene sequence: CDR1 SGHNT, CDR2 YENEEA. V trimming: 5 bases; J trimming: 1 base; junction bases outside the gene matches: 10. The CDR3 has 16 amino acids. DNA of the CDR3: TGTGCCAGCAGCCTCGGGAGGGGGCTATCGAACACTGAAGCTTTCTTT. It is translated as CASSLGRGLSNTEAFF.

In its sample, this clonotype was seen many times. The chain has TRBV10-3 and TRBJ1-1; D is unresolved. With 6 bases removed from V and 2 bases from J, the gap between germline ends came to 7 bases. Germline CDR1 is ENHRY and CDR2 is SYGVKD. CDR3 size: 12 residues. CDR3 in amino acids: CAISPGNTEAFF. CDR3 nucleotides: TGTGCCATCAGCCCGGGAAACACTGAAGCTTTCTTT.

This clonotype was picked up many times. The chain recombines TRBV7-8 with TRBJ2-2; D perhaps matches TRBD1 (6 bases). CDR1 and CDR2 (germline): SGHVS, FQNEAQ. V was trimmed by 7 bases and J by 1 base, leaving 25 bases between them. The CDR3 consists of 19 residues. CDR3 nucleotides: TGTGCCAGCACCGGAGGTACGGCAGGGGATATGAGGAACACCGGGGAGCTGTTTTTT. This sequence encodes CASTGGTAGDMRNTGELFF.

This clonotype came up many times. CDR3 in DNA: TGTGCCAACACACCGGGTACGGGACTAGCGGGAGTGAGCACCGGGGAGCTGTTTTTT. It translates to CANTPGTGLAGVSTGELFF. The chain uses TRBV11-2 and TRBJ2-2; 14 bases line up with TRBD2. With 10 bases clipped from V and 4 bases from J, the junction kept 17 bases outside the gene matches. The CDR3 has 19 amino acids. CDR1 and CDR2 from the germline V gene are SGHAT and FQNNGV.

There are a few counts of this clonotype. The V gene is TRBV30, the J gene TRBJ1-1, with 7 bases matching TRBD1. The CDR3 extends over 14 amino acids. CDR1 is GTSNPN, CDR2 SVGIG, per germline (reference sequence). Losses at the gene ends were 3 bases for V and 2 bases for J; bases not matched to a gene: 6. The CDR3 bases are TGTGCCTGGAGACCGGGACAGTACAACACTGAAGCTTTCTTT. Its protein product is CAWRPGQYNTEAFF.

This clonotype was observed at least ten times. The chain is built from TRBV6-6 and TRBJ2-7, with TRBD2 matching over 12 bases. Trimming at V came to 4 bases and at J to 6 bases, leaving 7 bases not matched to a gene. The CDR3 is 15 residues long. In germline, CDR1 is MNHNY, CDR2 SVGAGI (reference sequence). The CDR3 sequence is CASSSGLAGFGEQYF. The CDR3 DNA follows: TGTGCCAGCAGTTCTGGACTAGCGGGATTTGGCGAGCAGTACTTC.